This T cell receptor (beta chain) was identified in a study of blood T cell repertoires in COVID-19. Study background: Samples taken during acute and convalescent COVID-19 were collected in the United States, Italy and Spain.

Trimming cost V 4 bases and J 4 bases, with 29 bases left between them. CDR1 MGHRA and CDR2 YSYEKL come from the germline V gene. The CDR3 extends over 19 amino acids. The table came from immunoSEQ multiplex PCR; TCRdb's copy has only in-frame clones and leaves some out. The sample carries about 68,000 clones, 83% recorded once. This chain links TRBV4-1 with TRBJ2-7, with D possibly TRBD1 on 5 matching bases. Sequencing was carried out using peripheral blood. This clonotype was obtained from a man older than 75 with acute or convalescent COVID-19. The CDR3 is CASSLRVKGRVRDRYEQYF. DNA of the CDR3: TGCGCCAGCAGCCTAAGGGTTAAGGGGCGCGTTAGGGATCGGTACGAGCAGTACTTC.